The 10 T cell receptor beta chains below all came from one sample that was sequenced in a study of blood T cell repertoires in COVID-19. TCRdb's table, derived via immunoSEQ multiplex PCR, lists solely in-frame clones and lacks some. Here the sample spans over 55,000 clones, about 90% being singletons. The sample was peripheral blood. The receptors here all came from a man in his fifties or sixties with acute or convalescent COVID-19.

The V gene is TRBV11-2, the J gene TRBJ1-2, with 8 nucleotides matching TRBD1. Trimming cost V 0 bases and J 7 bases; bases outside gene matches: 7. The germline V gene has CDR1 SGHAT and CDR2 FQNNGV. CDR3 length: 15 amino acids. CDR3 DNA sequence: TGTGCCAGCAGCTTAGATCGACAGGGGCAAGGTGGCTACACCTTC. Its translation is CASSLDRQGQGGYTF.

This chain joins TRBV6-5 and TRBJ1-2, with D perhaps TRBD1 (5 bases). V gave up 6 bases and J gave up 2 bases, with 13 bases separating them. The germline V gene has CDR1 MNHEY and CDR2 SVGAGI. This CDR3 region has 14 residues. The CDR3 region has the DNA TGTGCCAGCAGGCACCTTTGGGGCAACTATGGCTACACCTTC. Translated: CASRHLWGNYGYTF.

This chain connects TRBV3-1 (or the pseudogene TRBV3-2) to TRBJ2-3; 11 bases match TRBD2. The length of the CDR3 is 16 residues. Germline CDR1 reads LGHDT; CDR2 reads YNNKEL (reference sequence). V lost 4 bases and J lost 6; bases outside the gene matches: 9. CDR3 sequence reads: CASSLAGGPHFDTQYF. CDR3 nucleotides: TGTGCCAGCAGCCTAGCGGGAGGGCCTCATTTTGATACGCAGTATTTT.

The V call is TRBV16, the J call TRBJ2-3, with D unclear. V gave up 4 bases and J gave up 3 bases, with 8 bases separating them. This CDR3 spans 13 amino acids. Germline CDR1 KGHSY, CDR2 FQNENV. For the CDR3, the DNA is TGTGCCAGCAGCCCCTATCATACAGATACGCAGTATTTT. This translates into CASSPYHTDTQYF.

V is TRBV21-1 and J is TRBJ1-5; the table calls TRBD1, which could not be checked here. TRBV21-1 is classified as a pseudogene. This CDR3 spans 14 amino acids. The CDR3 loop is CASSKDPGNQPQHF. CDR3 coding DNA: TGTGCCAGCAGCAAAGATCCAGGGAATCAGCCCCAGCATTTT.

The V and J genes are TRBV19 and TRBJ1-2; D remains unclear. Between the trimmed V and J ends, which lost 4 bases and 4 bases, there was a span of 10 bases. Germline V gives CDR1 LNHDA, CDR2 SQIVND (reference sequence). This CDR3 is 13 amino acids long. The CDR3 sequence is CASSSPGGYGYTF. In DNA, the CDR3 is TGTGCCAGTAGTAGCCCAGGTGGCTATGGCTACACCTTC.

Here the CDR3 DNA reads TGCGCCAGCATAATAAGGGACAGGCCGATGGGGCCCCAGCATTTT. The encoded protein is CASIIRDRPMGPQHF. The chain employs TRBV10-1 and TRBJ1-5; TRBD1 agrees at 8 bases. Losses at the gene ends were 7 bases for V and 9 bases for J; bases not matched to a gene: 14. There are 15 residues in the CDR3. CDR1 and CDR2 (germline): WNHNN, SYGVQD (reference sequence).

The V and J genes are TRBV7-3 and TRBJ2-3; the match to TRBD2 covers 14 bases. Looked up from germline, CDR1 is SGHTA and CDR2 is FQGTGA. This CDR3 contains 20 residues. V was clipped by 4 bases and J by 2 bases; unmatched bases: 14. CDR3 sequence reads: CASSSQGGTSGRIATDTQYF. The CDR3 DNA sequence: TGTGCCAGCAGCTCTCAAGGGGGGACTAGCGGGAGAATTGCCACAGATACGCAGTATTTT.

The J gene is TRBJ1-5, the V gene TRBV6-5; D possibly corresponds to TRBD1 (5 bases). The CDR3 extends over 14 amino acids. Trimming took 8 bases from V and 5 from J, leaving 16 bases between them. The germline gives CDR1 MNHEY, CDR2 SVGAGI. The CDR3 DNA reads as TGTGCCAGCTACCAGAGGGGAGGGGATCAGCCCCAGCATTTT. This codes for CASYQRGGDQPQHF.

This rearrangement joins TRBV24-1 to TRBJ2-1; possible D gene TRBD2, 6 bases. Deletions cut 5 bases from V and 0 bases from J, with 16 bases between. Germline values: CDR1 KGHDR, CDR2 SFDVKD. This CDR3 contains 17 residues. The CDR3 region is CATSGWGERLSYNEQFF. CDR3 nucleotide sequence: TGTGCCACCAGTGGGTGGGGGGAGAGACTCTCCTACAATGAGCAGTTCTTC.